One sample yielded the 8 T cell receptor beta chains listed below, sequenced in a study of T cells in narcolepsy. Profiled with immunoSEQ multiplex PCR; TCRdb holds only in-frame clones, not every one. The repertoire consists of 18,000 or so clones, with approximately 84% occurring once and the leading ten covering over 0.65%. Sequencing used memory (CD45RA-) CD4+ T cells from blood. All receptors derive from a human donor in good health.

The chain is built from TRBV27 and TRBJ1-2, with D unresolved. The V end lost 3 bases, the J end lost 8 bases, and 13 bases lay between the germline ends. The CDR3 consists of 13 residues. Germline-derived CDR1 and CDR2 are MNHEY and SMNVEV (reference sequence). The CDR3 region has the DNA TGTGCCAGCAGTTTTCTGGACGGACGCGGCTACACCTTC. This translates into CASSFLDGRGYTF.

CDR3 DNA sequence: TGTGCCAGTAGCGACGGCCCTATTTGGGGCCTCTACGAGCAGTACTTC. It specifies CASSDGPIWGLYEQYF. The J gene is TRBJ2-7, the V gene TRBV19; a possible D gene is TRBD1 (5 bases). The CDR3 runs to 16 residues. Germline V CDR1 and CDR2: LNHDA, SQIVND (reference sequence). V lost 6 bases to trimming and J lost 3 bases, with 21 bases between them.

The CDR3 sequence: CASNPQENTEAFF. CDR3 nucleotides: TGTGCCAGTAATCCACAGGAGAACACTGAAGCTTTCTTT. The chain carries TRBV19 and TRBJ1-1, with D possibly being TRBD1 (5 bases). V dropped 7 bases and J dropped 1 base, with 10 bases sitting between them. Germline-derived CDR1 and CDR2 are LNHDA and SQIVND (reference sequence). The CDR3 contains 13 residues. The full variable domain, with the rest looked up from reference TRBV19 and TRBJ1-1, is DGGITQSPKYLFRKEGQNVTLSCEQNLNHDAMYWYRQDPGQGLRLIYYSQIVNDFQKGDIAEGYSVSREKKESFPLTVTSAQKNPTAFYLCASNPQENTEAFFGQGTRLTVV.

V usage is TRBV5-6 and J usage is TRBJ2-7, with a weak D call TRBD2 (5 bases). V lost 0 bases to trimming and J lost 10 bases, with 14 bases between them. The CDR3 sequence is 13 residues long. Germline V CDR1 and CDR2: SGHDT, YYEEEE. CDR3 DNA: TGTGCCAGCAGCTTGGGAGGGCCAGGAGGCCAGTACTTC. Its translation: CASSLGGPGGQYF.

V usage is TRBV30 and J usage is TRBJ1-4; D uncertain. The CDR3 totals 13 residues. Between the trimmed V and J ends, which lost 8 bases and 4 bases, there was a span of 14 bases. CDR1 and CDR2 from the germline V gene are GTSNPN and SVGIG (reference sequence). For the CDR3, the DNA is TGTGCCCTGTTTGGTAGGGATAATGAAAAACTGTTTTTT. It yields the protein CALFGRDNEKLFF.

The rearrangement joins TRBV2 to TRBJ1-6, with TRBD1 matching 8 bases. The CDR3 covers 13 residues. The germline V gene encodes CDR1 SNHLY and CDR2 FYNNEI. Germline trimming cut 5 bases from V and 10 bases from J; bases unmatched to any gene: 4. The CDR3 coding sequence is TGTGCCAGCAGTCAGGGGGCAGGATCACCCCTCCACTTT. Translation gives CASSQGAGSPLHF.

The rearrangement joins TRBV11-2 to TRBJ2-5, with D tentatively TRBD1 (5 bases). Germline V gene lookup returns CDR1 SGHAT and CDR2 FQNNGV. The length of the CDR3 is 13 residues. Between the trimmed V and J ends, which lost 5 bases and 3 bases, there was a span of 10 bases. The DNA for the CDR3 is TGTGCCAGCAGCCTCGGACAAGAAGAGACCCAGTACTTC. This gives the protein CASSLGQEETQYF. The whole variable domain, remainder taken from reference TRBV11-2 and TRBJ2-5, is EAGVAQSPRYKIIEKRQSVAFWCNPISGHATLYWYQQILGQGPKLLIQFQNNGVVDDSQLPKDRFSAERLKGVDSTLKIQPAKLEDSAVYLCASSLGQEETQYFGPGTRLLVL.

V usage is TRBV6-5 and J usage is TRBJ2-7; the D is unclear. This CDR3 is 13 amino acids long. The germline CDR1 and CDR2 sequences are MNHEY and SVGAGI. Trimming took 4 bases from V and 3 from J, leaving 10 bases between them. CDR3 sequence (DNA): TGTGCCAGCAGTTTAGGACCCGACTACGAGCAGTACTTC. Translated, it gives CASSLGPDYEQYF.